This TCR beta chain is from a study of response to subunit inactivated influenza vaccine (dated by TCRdb to 2017 to 2018). For context, the study as a whole: Deep quantitative T cell receptor repertoire profiling was used in the study to track responses to a trivalent subunit inactivated influenza vaccine. On the study overall, not on this receptor specifically: It was suggested by the authors that each seasonal influenza vaccination may recruit only a limited number of new T cells.

The library was obtained by RT-PCR. TCRdb shows the sequencer as Illumina HiSeq 2500. TCRdb itself trimmed the public reads at Q25 with fastp, ran MiXCR and retained productive beta chains. All rows with the same CDR3 protein become a single entry with the most common DNA and genes. Across this sample there are hundreds of thousands of distinct CDR3 sequences, with approximately 12% seen only once. The top ten hold about 10% of the sample. Including the terminal cysteine and phenylalanine, the CDR3 comprises 16 residues. Just CDR3 DNA is preserved here, 48 bases in frame from base 1. CDR1 and CDR2 were assigned from the germline V gene (reference sequence) as LNHNV and YYDKDF. V is trimmed back by 1 base and J by 3 bases, and the junction contains 6 bases that no gene match accounts for. Note on this clonotype: What antigen it recognizes has not been identified. Per-nucleotide qualities are absent, and no much larger clonotype sits a single base away.

This TCR came from a man in his fifties or sixties who received an inactivated influenza vaccine. Donor details come from another sample of the same person, matched by shared clones. This sample comprised PBMCs from blood, obtained on the day of vaccination. The chain uses TRBV15 and TRBJ2-1, with 7 bases matching TRBD2. The CDR3 amino acid sequence is: CATSRAQRGFYNEQFF. The bases read TGTGCCACCAGCAGAGCCCAGCGGGGCTTCTACAATGAGCAGTTCTTC.